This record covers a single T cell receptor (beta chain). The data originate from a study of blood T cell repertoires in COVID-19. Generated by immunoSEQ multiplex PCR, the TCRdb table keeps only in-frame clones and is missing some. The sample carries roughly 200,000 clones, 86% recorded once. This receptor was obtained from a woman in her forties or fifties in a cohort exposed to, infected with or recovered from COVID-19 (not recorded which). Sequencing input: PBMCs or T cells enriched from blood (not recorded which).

The CDR3: CASSQDTGDNEQFF. In nucleotides, the CDR3 is TGCGCCAGCAGCCAAGACACAGGGGACAATGAGCAGTTCTTC. This sequence joins TRBV4-3 and TRBJ2-1; TRBD1 matches at 7 bases. This CDR3 spans 14 amino acids. With 0 bases clipped from V and 5 bases from J, the junction kept 1 base outside the gene matches. The germline CDR1 and CDR2 sequences are LGHNA and YSLEER.